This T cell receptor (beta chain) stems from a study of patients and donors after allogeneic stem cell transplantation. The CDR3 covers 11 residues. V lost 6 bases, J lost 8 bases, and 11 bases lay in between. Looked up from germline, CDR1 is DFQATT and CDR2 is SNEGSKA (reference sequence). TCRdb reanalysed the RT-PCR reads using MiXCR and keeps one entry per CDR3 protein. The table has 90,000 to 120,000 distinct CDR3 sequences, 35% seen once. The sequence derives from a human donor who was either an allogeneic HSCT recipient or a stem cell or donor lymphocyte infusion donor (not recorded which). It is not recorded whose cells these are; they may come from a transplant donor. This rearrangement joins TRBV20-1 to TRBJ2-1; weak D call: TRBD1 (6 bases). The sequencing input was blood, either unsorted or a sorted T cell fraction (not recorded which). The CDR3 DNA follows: TGCAGTGCAACAGGGCACGATGAGCAGTTCTTC. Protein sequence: CSATGHDEQFF.